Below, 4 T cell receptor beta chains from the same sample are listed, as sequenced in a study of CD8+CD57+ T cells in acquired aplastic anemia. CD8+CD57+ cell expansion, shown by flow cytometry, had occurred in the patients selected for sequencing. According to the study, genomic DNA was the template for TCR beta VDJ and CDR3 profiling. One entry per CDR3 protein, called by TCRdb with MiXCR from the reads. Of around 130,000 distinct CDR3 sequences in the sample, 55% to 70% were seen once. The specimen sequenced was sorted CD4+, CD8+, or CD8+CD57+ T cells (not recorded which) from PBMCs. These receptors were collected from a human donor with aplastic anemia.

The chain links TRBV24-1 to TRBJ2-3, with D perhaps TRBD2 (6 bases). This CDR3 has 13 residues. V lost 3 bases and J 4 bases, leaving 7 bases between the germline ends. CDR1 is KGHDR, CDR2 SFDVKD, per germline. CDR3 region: CATSDGGPDTQYF. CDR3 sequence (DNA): TGTGCCACCAGTGATGGAGGGCCAGATACGCAGTATTTT.

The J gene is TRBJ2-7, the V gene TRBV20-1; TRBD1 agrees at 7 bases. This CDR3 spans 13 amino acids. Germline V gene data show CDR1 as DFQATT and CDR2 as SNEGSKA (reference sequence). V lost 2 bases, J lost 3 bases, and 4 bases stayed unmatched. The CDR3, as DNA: TGCAGTGCTAGACGCAGACAGGGCTACGAGCAGTACTTC. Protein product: CSARRRQGYEQYF.

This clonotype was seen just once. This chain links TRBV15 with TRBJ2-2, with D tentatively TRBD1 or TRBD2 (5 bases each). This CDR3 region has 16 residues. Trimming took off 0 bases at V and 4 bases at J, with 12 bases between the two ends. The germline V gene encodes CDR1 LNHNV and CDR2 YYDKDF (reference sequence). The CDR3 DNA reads TGTGCCACCAGCAGAGAGAGGGGTGAGAGCACCGGGGAGCTGTTTTTT. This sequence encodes CATSRERGESTGELFF. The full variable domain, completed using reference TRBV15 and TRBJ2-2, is DAMVIQNPRYQVTQFGKPVTLSCSQTLNHNVMYWYQQKSSQAPKLLFHYYDKDFNNEADTPDNFQSRRPNTSFCFLDIRSPGLGDTAMYLCATSRERGESTGELFFGEGSRLTVL.

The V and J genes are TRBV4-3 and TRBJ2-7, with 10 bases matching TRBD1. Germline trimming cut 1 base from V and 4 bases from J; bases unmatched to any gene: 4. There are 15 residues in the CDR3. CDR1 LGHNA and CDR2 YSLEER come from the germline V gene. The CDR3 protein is CASSQGQGASYEQYF. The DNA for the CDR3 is TGCGCCAGCAGCCAAGGACAGGGGGCTAGTTACGAGCAGTACTTC.